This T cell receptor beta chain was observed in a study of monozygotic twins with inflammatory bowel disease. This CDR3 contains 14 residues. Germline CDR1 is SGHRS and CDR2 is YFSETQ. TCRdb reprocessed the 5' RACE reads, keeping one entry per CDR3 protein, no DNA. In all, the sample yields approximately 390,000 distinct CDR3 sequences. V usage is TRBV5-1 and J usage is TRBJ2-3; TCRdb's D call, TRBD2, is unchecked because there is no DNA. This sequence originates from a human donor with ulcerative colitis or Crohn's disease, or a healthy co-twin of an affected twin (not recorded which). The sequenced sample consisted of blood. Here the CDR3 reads CASSSGGNTDTQYF.